This is a list of T cell receptor beta chains from one sample in a study of T cells of healthy individuals. TCRdb ran MiXCR on the 5' RACE reads and lists one entry per CDR3 protein. The repertoire holds about 53,000 distinct CDR3 sequences, with 14% to 15% as singletons. The receptors come from a human donor in good health. Both conserved end residues are trimmed from each CDR3. Each record gives: D gene, V gene, CDR3 length, J gene, CDR3 protein. The D gene is left open where the match is weak.

d_gene: TRBD2; v_gene: TRBV11-2; len: 17; j_gene: TRBJ2-7; CDR3aa: ASSLIALAGAPPGFEQY
d_gene: -; v_gene: TRBV6-1; len: 14; j_gene: TRBJ1-5; CDR3aa: ASSEDQRGGNQPQH
d_gene: -; v_gene: TRBV20-1; len: 9; j_gene: TRBJ2-3; CDR3aa: SARVVDTQY
d_gene: TRBD1; v_gene: TRBV6-5; len: 11; j_gene: TRBJ2-7; CDR3aa: ASSTDRGAEQY
d_gene: -; v_gene: TRBV3-1; len: 13; j_gene: TRBJ2-7; CDR3aa: ASSHKTVGPYEQY
d_gene: -; v_gene: TRBV7-2; len: 13; j_gene: TRBJ1-5; CDR3aa: ASSLTRGGGQPQH
d_gene: -; v_gene: TRBV4-1; len: 13; j_gene: TRBJ1-2; CDR3aa: ASSQVGRGNYGYT
d_gene: -; v_gene: TRBV5-5; len: 11; j_gene: TRBJ1-1; CDR3aa: ASSFSRDTEAF
d_gene: -; v_gene: TRBV6-2/TRBV6-3; len: 12; j_gene: TRBJ1-2; CDR3aa: ASSYTGANYGYT
d_gene: -; v_gene: TRBV6-6; len: 12; j_gene: TRBJ1-1; CDR3aa: ASDHISGNTEAF
d_gene: -; v_gene: TRBV3-1; len: 9; j_gene: TRBJ1-5; CDR3aa: ASGDGQPQH
d_gene: -; v_gene: TRBV9; len: 11; j_gene: TRBJ2-7; CDR3aa: ASSPPTETIQY
d_gene: -; v_gene: TRBV4-1; len: 11; j_gene: TRBJ2-7; CDR3aa: ASSQGPFYEQY
d_gene: -; v_gene: TRBV7-2; len: 13; j_gene: TRBJ1-1; CDR3aa: ASSSSGQPNTEAF
d_gene: -; v_gene: TRBV27; len: 13; j_gene: TRBJ1-1; CDR3aa: ASSLLTGAFSEAF
d_gene: -; v_gene: TRBV27; len: 9; j_gene: TRBJ1-6; CDR3aa: ASRTNSPLH
d_gene: -; v_gene: TRBV5-5; len: 14; j_gene: TRBJ2-6; CDR3aa: ASSLVGAPGANVLT
d_gene: -; v_gene: TRBV11-2; len: 13; j_gene: TRBJ2-7; CDR3aa: ASSLDHGPLYEQY
d_gene: -; v_gene: TRBV5-4; len: 11; j_gene: TRBJ1-2; CDR3aa: ASMEGGIGGYT
d_gene: TRBD2; v_gene: TRBV5-1; len: 14; j_gene: TRBJ2-5; CDR3aa: ASSLVGLAGAETQY
d_gene: -; v_gene: TRBV12-3/TRBV12-4; len: 11; j_gene: TRBJ1-1; CDR3aa: ASTLRVPTEAF
d_gene: TRBD2; v_gene: TRBV29-1; len: 14; j_gene: TRBJ2-1; CDR3aa: SPQSPTSGGYNEQF
d_gene: -; v_gene: TRBV27; len: 14; j_gene: TRBJ2-1; CDR3aa: ASSLLGRQPYNEQF
d_gene: -; v_gene: TRBV7-2; len: 11; j_gene: TRBJ1-1; CDR3aa: ASSLNRNTEAF
d_gene: -; v_gene: TRBV20-1; len: 10; j_gene: TRBJ2-7; CDR3aa: SGMAEPYEQY
d_gene: TRBD1; v_gene: TRBV7-9; len: 15; j_gene: TRBJ2-1; CDR3aa: ASSPRDRVRPYNEQF
d_gene: TRBD1; v_gene: TRBV20-1; len: 12; j_gene: TRBJ2-3; CDR3aa: SARGTGRADTQY
d_gene: -; v_gene: TRBV4-3; len: 12; j_gene: TRBJ2-5; CDR3aa: ASSQNSGAETQY
d_gene: -; v_gene: TRBV29-1; len: 11; j_gene: TRBJ2-3; CDR3aa: SPKGVDTDTQY
d_gene: TRBD1; v_gene: TRBV10-3; len: 14; j_gene: TRBJ2-6; CDR3aa: AISAQGALGANVLT
d_gene: -; v_gene: TRBV10-3; len: 12; j_gene: TRBJ2-7; CDR3aa: AISSPGTLYEQY
d_gene: -; v_gene: TRBV5-1; len: 13; j_gene: TRBJ2-5; CDR3aa: ASSSTGLSQETQY
d_gene: -; v_gene: TRBV3-1; len: 12; j_gene: TRBJ2-4; CDR3aa: ASSQERRGNIQY
d_gene: -; v_gene: TRBV9; len: 11; j_gene: TRBJ2-1; CDR3aa: ASSVAPSHEQF
d_gene: TRBD1; v_gene: TRBV2; len: 11; j_gene: TRBJ1-2; CDR3aa: ASSLGQGYGYT
d_gene: -; v_gene: TRBV12-3/TRBV12-4; len: 12; j_gene: TRBJ1-1; CDR3aa: ASSFPGANTEAF
d_gene: TRBD2; v_gene: TRBV7-9; len: 14; j_gene: TRBJ2-1; CDR3aa: ASSPTAGGSYNEQF
d_gene: -; v_gene: TRBV7-2; len: 13; j_gene: TRBJ1-1; CDR3aa: ASSLQGGVNTEAF
d_gene: -; v_gene: TRBV19; len: 12; j_gene: TRBJ1-5; CDR3aa: ASSIERINQPQH
d_gene: TRBD1; v_gene: TRBV4-1; len: 16; j_gene: TRBJ2-7; CDR3aa: ASSQPLNGQGARWGQY